This note documents a single T cell receptor (beta chain) sequence. As processed by the authors: From reference gene primer amplification, estimates of nucleated cell counts were derived. Assay used: immunoSEQ multiplex PCR; TCRdb lists only in-frame clones, some missing. Clone size and V and J calls were adopted from that table, with D and trimming inferred from the DNA. Here the sample spans 110,000 or so clones, over 70% being singletons. The sample originates from a study of blood T cell repertoires in COVID-19. For the study at large: The United States, Italy and Spain provided the acute and convalescent COVID-19 samples. T cells, B-cell-depleted T cells, or PBMCs supplied cDNA or gDNA.

V lost 7 bases and J 3 bases, leaving 14 bases between the germline ends. The CDR3 is made up of 14 amino acids. Germline V CDR1 and CDR2: SGHVS, FQNEAQ. The chain links TRBV7-8 to TRBJ2-3; D perhaps matches TRBD2 (5 bases). Sequences were obtained from peripheral blood. The sequence was obtained from a man in his fifties with acute or convalescent COVID-19. The CDR3 nucleotides read TGTGCCAGCAATACCAGAAGGGAGACAGATACGCAGTATTTT. It is translated as CASNTRRETDTQYF. Variable domain in full (rest from reference TRBV7-8 and TRBJ2-3): GAGVSQSPRYKVAKRGQDVALRCDPISGHVSLFWYQQALGQGPEFLTYFQNEAQLDKSGLPSDRFFAERPEGSVSTLKIQRTQQEDSAVYLCASNTRRETDTQYFGPGTRLTVL.